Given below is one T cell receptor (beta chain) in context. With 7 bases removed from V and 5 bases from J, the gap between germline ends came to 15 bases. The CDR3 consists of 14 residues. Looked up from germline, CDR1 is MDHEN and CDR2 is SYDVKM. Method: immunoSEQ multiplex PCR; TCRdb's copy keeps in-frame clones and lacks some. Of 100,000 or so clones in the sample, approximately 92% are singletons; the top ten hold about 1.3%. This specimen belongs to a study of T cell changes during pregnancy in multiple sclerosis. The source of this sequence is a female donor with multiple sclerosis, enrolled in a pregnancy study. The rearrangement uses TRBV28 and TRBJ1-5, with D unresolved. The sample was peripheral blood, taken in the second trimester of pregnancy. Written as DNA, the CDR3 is TGTGCCAGCATTAGTGCAGGCACCTATCAGCCCCAGCATTTT. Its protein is CASISAGTYQPQHF.